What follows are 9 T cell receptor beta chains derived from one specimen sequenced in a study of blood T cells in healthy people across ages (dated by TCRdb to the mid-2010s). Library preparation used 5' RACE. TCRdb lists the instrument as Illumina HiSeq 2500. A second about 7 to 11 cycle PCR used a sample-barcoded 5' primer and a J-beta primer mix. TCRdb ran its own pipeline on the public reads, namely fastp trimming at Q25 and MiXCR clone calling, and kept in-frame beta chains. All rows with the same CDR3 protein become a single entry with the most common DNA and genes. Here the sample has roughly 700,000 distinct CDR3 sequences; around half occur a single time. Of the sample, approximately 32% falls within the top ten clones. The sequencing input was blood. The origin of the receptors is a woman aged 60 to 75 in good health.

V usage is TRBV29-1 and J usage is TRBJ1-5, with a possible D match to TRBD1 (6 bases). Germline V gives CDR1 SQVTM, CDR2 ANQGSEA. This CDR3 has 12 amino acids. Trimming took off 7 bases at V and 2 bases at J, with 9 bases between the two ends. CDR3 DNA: TGCAGCGCAGGGGTGGGCAATCAGCCCCAGCATTTT. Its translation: CSAGVGNQPQHF.

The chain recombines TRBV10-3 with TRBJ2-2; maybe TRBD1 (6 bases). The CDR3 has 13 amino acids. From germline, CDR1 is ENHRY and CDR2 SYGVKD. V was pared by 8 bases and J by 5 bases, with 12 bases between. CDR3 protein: CAIGQSNTGELFF. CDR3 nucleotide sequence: TGTGCCATCGGACAGAGTAATACCGGGGAGCTGTTTTTT.

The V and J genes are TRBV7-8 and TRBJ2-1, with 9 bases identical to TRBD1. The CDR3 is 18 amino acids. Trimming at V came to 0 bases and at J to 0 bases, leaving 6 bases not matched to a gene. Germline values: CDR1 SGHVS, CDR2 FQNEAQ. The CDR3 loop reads CASSLAGQGPLSYNEQFF. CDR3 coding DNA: TGTGCCAGCAGCTTAGCGGGACAGGGTCCCCTCTCCTACAATGAGCAGTTCTTC.

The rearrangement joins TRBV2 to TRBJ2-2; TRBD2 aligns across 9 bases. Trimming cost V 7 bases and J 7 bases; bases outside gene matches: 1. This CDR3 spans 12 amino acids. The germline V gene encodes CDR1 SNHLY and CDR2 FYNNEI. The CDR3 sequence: CASTSGIGELFF. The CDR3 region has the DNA TGTGCCAGCACTAGCGGGATCGGGGAGCTGTTTTTT.

CDR3 coding DNA: TGTGCCAGCAGCTACGACAGGGGGACAGATACGCAGTATTTT. Its translation is CASSYDRGTDTQYF. J is TRBJ2-3 and V is TRBV7-2, with TRBD1 identical over 9 bases. The CDR3 extends over 14 amino acids. The germline V gene has CDR1 SGHTA and CDR2 FQGNSA. V was clipped by 4 bases and J by 3 bases; unmatched bases: 2.

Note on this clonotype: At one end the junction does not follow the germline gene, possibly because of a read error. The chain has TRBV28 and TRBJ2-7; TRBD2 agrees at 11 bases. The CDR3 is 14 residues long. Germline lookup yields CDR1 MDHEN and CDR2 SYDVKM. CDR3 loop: CAGSGTSGNYEQYF. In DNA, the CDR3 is TGTGCCGGCAGCGGGACTAGCGGAAACTACGAGCAGTACTTC.

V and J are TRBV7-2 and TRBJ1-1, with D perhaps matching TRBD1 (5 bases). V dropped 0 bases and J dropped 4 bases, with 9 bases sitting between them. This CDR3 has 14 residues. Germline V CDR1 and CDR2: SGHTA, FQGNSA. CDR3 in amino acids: CASSLAERGTEAFF. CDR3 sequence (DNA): TGTGCCAGCAGCTTAGCTGAGAGGGGCACTGAAGCTTTCTTT.

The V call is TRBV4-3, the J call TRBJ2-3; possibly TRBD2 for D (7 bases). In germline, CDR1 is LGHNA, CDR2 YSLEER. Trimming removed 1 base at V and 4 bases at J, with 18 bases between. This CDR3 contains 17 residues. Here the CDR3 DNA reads TGCGCCAGCAGCCAAGTTTCAGGAGGGGGGAGGGCAGATACGCAGTATTTT. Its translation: CASSQVSGGGRADTQYF.

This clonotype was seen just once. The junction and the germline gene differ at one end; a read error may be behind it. The DNA for the CDR3 is TGTGCCAGCAGCTCAGGGTCGAGCTCCTACAATGGGCAGTTCTTC. Translated, it gives CASSSGSSSYNGQFF. V is TRBV9 and J is TRBJ2-1; perhaps TRBD1 as D (5 bases). Germline V gene data show CDR1 as SGDLS and CDR2 as YYNGEE. The CDR3 extends over 15 amino acids.